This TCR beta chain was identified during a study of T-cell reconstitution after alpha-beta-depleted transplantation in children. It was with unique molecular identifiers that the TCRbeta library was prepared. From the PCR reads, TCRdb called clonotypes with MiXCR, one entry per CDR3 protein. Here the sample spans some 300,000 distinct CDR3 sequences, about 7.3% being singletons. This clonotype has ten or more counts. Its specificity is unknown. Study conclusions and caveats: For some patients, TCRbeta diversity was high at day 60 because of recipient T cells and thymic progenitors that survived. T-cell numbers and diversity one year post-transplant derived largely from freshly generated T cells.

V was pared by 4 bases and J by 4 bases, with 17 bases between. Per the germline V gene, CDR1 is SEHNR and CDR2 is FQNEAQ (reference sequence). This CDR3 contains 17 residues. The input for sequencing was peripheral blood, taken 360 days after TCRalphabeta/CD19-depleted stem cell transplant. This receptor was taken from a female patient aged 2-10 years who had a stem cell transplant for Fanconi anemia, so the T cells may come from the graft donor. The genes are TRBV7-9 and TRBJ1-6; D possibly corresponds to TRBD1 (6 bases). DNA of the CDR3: TGTGCCAGCAGCTCCGGTTCCGGGACACAGTATAATTCACCCCTCCACTTT. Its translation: CASSSGSGTQYNSPLHF.